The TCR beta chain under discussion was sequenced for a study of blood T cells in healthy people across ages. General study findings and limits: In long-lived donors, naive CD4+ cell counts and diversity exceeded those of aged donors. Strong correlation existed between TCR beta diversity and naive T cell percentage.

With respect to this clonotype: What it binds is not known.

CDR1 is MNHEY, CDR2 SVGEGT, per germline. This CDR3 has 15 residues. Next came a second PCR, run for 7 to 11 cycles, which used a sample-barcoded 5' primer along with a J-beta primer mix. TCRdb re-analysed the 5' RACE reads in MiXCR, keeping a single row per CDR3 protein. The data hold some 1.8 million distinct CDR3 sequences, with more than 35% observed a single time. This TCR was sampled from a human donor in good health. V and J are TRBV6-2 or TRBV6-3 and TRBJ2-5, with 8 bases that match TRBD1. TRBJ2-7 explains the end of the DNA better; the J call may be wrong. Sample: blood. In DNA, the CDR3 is TGTGCCAGCAGACTCCGGGACAGGTCTGACTACGAGCAGTACTTC. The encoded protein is CASRLRDRSDYEQYF.